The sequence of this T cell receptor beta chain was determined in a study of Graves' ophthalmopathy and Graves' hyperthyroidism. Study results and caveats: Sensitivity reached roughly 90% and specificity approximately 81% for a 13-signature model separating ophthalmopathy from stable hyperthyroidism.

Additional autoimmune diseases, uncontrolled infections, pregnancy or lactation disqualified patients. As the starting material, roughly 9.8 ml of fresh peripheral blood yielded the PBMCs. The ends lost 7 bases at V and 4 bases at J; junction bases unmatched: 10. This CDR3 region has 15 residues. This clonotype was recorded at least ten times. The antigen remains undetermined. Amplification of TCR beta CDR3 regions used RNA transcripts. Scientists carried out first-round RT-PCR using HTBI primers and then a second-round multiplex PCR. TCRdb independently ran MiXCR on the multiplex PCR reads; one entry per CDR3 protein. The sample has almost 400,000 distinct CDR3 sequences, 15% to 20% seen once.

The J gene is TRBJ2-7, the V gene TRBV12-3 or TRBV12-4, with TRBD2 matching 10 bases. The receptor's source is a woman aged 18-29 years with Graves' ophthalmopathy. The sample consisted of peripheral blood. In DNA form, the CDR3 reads TGTGCCAGCACCTCTCTAGCGGGAGAAGGTTACGAGCAGTACTTC. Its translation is CASTSLAGEGYEQYF.